This T cell receptor beta chain is drawn from a study of blood T cell repertoires in COVID-19. Study overall: Sites across the United States, Italy and Spain contributed samples from acute and convalescent COVID-19.

A note on this clone: Different DNA sequences within this sample yield the same CDR3.

Authors' methods: Reference gene primer amplification in the assay estimated nucleated cell counts. The repertoire was sequenced with immunoSEQ multiplex PCR; TCRdb's copy has only in-frame clones and lacks some. D and trimming were read from the DNA, whereas the V and J calls and clone size are those reported in that table. The table has roughly 160,000 clones, 79% seen once; the top ten hold 8.1%. The CDR3 extends over 14 amino acids. V was trimmed by 2 bases and J by 7 bases, leaving 14 bases between them. The germline V gene encodes CDR1 SGHDT and CDR2 YYEEEE. The sequencing sample was made of peripheral blood. The rearrangement links TRBV5-6 to TRBJ2-3; perhaps TRBD2 as D (7 bases). The TCR was taken from a woman aged 55-70 years with COVID-19, enrolled during active disease. The CDR3 spells CASSFSGGLHTQYF. The CDR3 bases are TGTGCCAGCAGCTTCTCGGGGGGCCTGCATACGCAGTATTTT.